This T cell receptor beta chain was captured in a study of vaccination and CD4 T cells after COVID-19. Study as a whole: The authors exposed cells to overlapping spike peptides derived from SARS-CoV-2, HCoV-NL63, HCoV-OC43 and HCoV-229E.

Indicated treatment: roughly nine-day PBMC culture with coronavirus spike peptide pools or control peptides (ViraFEST assay). Ahead of the COVID-19 pandemic (2011-2018), the CD4+ T cells of the unexposed donor were collected. ViraFEST relied on peptide pools to expand antigen-specific T cells; the TCRs were sequenced afterward. About this clonotype: The antigen is undetermined.

At the Johns Hopkins FTIC core, DNA taken from cultured CD4+ T cells was sequenced by way of the Oncomine TCR Beta short-read assay. TCRdb re-derived calls from the PCR reads in MiXCR, one entry per CDR3 protein. Altogether 4,000 to 4,500 distinct CDR3 sequences are present, about 34% being singletons, with the ten largest covering 25% to 30%. CDR1 is DFQATT, CDR2 SNEGSKA, per germline (reference sequence). V was cut by 0 bases and J by 3 bases, with 6 bases left in between. The CDR3 consists of 13 residues. Overall study findings and caveats: Analysis of convalescent patients found that 304 of 307 vaccine-specific clones were spike mono-reactive. The researchers studied relatively few convalescent patients and omitted early post-infection timepoints.

This chain links TRBV20-1 with TRBJ1-5; D unresolved. The TCR sequence derives from a human donor in good health. Sequenced: CD4+ T cells from blood, cultured in vitro. The CDR3 reads CSAREAVNQPQHF. The CDR3 region has the DNA TGCAGTGCTAGAGAGGCCGTCAATCAGCCCCAGCATTTT.